Presented here are 10 T cell receptor beta chains from one specimen sequenced in a study of CD8+ T cells in alopecia areata. Reverse transcribed after extraction, RNA yielded cDNA as the sequencing template. TCRdb keeps only in-frame clones here, not all; method: immunoSEQ multiplex PCR. This sample yields 250,000 to 300,000 clones, of which roughly 60% are seen a single time; around 1.8% belongs to the top ten. The treatment here: oral pan-JAK inhibitor, 5-10 mg twice daily. Sequencing was performed on CD4+ T cells sorted from blood, taken at week 24, from a patient treated with tofacitinib. Receptors were obtained from a human donor with alopecia areata.

The V call is TRBV2, the J call TRBJ1-2; D remains ambiguous. Germline values: CDR1 SNHLY, CDR2 FYNNEI. The V end was cut by 3 bases, the J end by 6 bases, with 8 bases between. The CDR3 is made up of 12 amino acids. The chain's CDR3 is CASSDFMDGYTF. The CDR3 DNA sequence: TGTGCCAGCAGTGATTTCATGGATGGCTACACCTTC.

This chain joins TRBV23-1 and TRBJ1-6; possibly TRBD1 for D (5 bases). TRBV23-1 is identified as an open reading frame with a role that is uncertain. The CDR3 has 17 residues. The ends were cut back, 0 bases at V and 10 bases at J, with 19 bases in the middle. The CDR3 spells CASSQSPPSRGRSPLHF. CDR3 nucleotides: TGCGCCAGCAGTCAATCCCCGCCCTCGAGGGGCAGATCACCCCTCCACTTT.

The chain is built from TRBV6-5 and TRBJ2-7, with 14 bases identical to TRBD2. The CDR3 consists of 15 residues. Looked up from germline, CDR1 is MNHEY and CDR2 is SVGAGI. The V gene end was trimmed by 6 bases and the J gene end by 3 bases; junction bases not matched to a gene: 4. In DNA, the CDR3 is TGTGCCAGCAGCCCCGGACTAGCGGGGGGCTACGAGCAGTACTTC. This encodes CASSPGLAGGYEQYF.

This chain joins TRBV7-6 and TRBJ2-3; D uncertain. The germline V gene has CDR1 SGHVS and CDR2 FNYEAQ. This CDR3 spans 15 amino acids. Trimming shortened V by 4 bases and J by 0 bases, and 11 bases separated the two germline ends. The CDR3: CASSYSVGSTDTQYF. As DNA, the CDR3 is TGTGCCAGCAGCTATTCAGTGGGTAGCACAGATACGCAGTATTTT.

The rearrangement joins TRBV15 to TRBJ2-7, with 7 positions matching TRBD1. This CDR3 is built from 14 residues. Losses at the gene ends were 3 bases for V and 1 base for J; bases not matched to a gene: 3. From germline, CDR1 is LNHNV and CDR2 YYDKDF (reference sequence). The CDR3 loop reads CATSRGDSSYEQYF. The DNA for the CDR3 is TGTGCCACCAGCAGGGGGGACAGTTCCTACGAGCAGTACTTC.

The count of this clone is one. V is TRBV30 and J is TRBJ2-5; D perhaps matches TRBD2 (6 bases). This CDR3 is built from 14 residues. CDR1 and CDR2 (germline): GTSNPN, SVGIG (reference sequence). The V end was cut by 8 bases, the J end by 0 bases, with 16 bases between. CDR3 in amino acids: CALLIGRYQETQYF. The CDR3 DNA follows: TGTGCCCTTCTCATTGGGAGGTACCAAGAGACCCAGTACTTC.

CDR3 sequence (DNA): TGTGCCAGCAGCCCGATCGGACTAGTAGGAAATGAGCAGTTCTTC. Protein product: CASSPIGLVGNEQFF. J is TRBJ2-1 and V is TRBV7-9; 7 bases line up with TRBD2. Germline values: CDR1 SEHNR, CDR2 FQNEAQ (reference sequence). This CDR3 is 15 amino acids long. The V gene end was trimmed by 5 bases and the J gene end by 7 bases; junction bases not matched to a gene: 11.

Points on this clone: A single base separates this from a much larger clone, so it may be a read error. The chain joins TRBV7-2 to TRBJ1-6; 7 nucleotides match TRBD1. The CDR3 consists of 13 residues. The J segment lost 9 bases and the V segment lost 6 bases, leaving 5 bases of the junction unmatched. CDR1 is SGHTA and CDR2 is FQGNSA in the germline V gene. As DNA, the CDR3 is TGTGCCAGCAGTCCAGACAGGGCTTCACCCCTCCACTTT. Protein sequence: CASSPDRASPLHF.

The rearrangement uses TRBV5-1 and TRBJ1-1; 7 bases align to TRBD1. The V segment lost 4 bases and the J segment 3 bases; nucleotides outside the gene matches: 9. CDR3 length: 15 residues. The germline CDR1 and CDR2 sequences are SGHRS and YFSETQ. The CDR3 DNA reads TGCGCCAGCAGCGGCAGGGGGATTCCTGACACTGAAGCTTTCTTT. Amino acid sequence: CASSGRGIPDTEAFF.

This clone was observed a few times. This chain joins TRBV6-1 and TRBJ2-3; 11 positions match TRBD2. The V and J ends lost 6 bases and 6 bases, in that order; junction bases with no gene match: 11. This CDR3 is 16 amino acids long. The germline V gene encodes CDR1 MNHNS and CDR2 SASEGT. In DNA, the CDR3 is TGTGCCAGCAGGGAACTTAGCGGGGGGGCCTCCGATACGCAGTATTTT. It encodes CASRELSGGASDTQYF.